This T cell receptor (beta chain) was retrieved from a study of blood T cells in healthy people across ages. Germline CDR1 reads LGHNA; CDR2 reads YSLEER. Deletions cut 1 base from V and 6 bases from J, with 13 bases between. The CDR3 contains 15 residues. Through a sample-barcoded 5' primer and a J-beta primer mix, a second PCR was run for roughly 7 to 12 cycles. TCRdb reprocessed the 5' RACE reads via MiXCR and lists one record per CDR3 protein. Found here are about 1.8 million distinct CDR3 sequences, roughly 50% of them singletons; the top ten hold around 2.1%. This rearrangement joins TRBV4-3 to TRBJ1-5; D is unresolved. The sequenced material came from blood. This clonotype originated in a woman in her forties in good health. The CDR3 loop reads CASSQVLGLGQPQHF. The DNA for the CDR3 is TGCGCCAGCAGCCAAGTACTTGGGTTGGGTCAGCCCCAGCATTTT.